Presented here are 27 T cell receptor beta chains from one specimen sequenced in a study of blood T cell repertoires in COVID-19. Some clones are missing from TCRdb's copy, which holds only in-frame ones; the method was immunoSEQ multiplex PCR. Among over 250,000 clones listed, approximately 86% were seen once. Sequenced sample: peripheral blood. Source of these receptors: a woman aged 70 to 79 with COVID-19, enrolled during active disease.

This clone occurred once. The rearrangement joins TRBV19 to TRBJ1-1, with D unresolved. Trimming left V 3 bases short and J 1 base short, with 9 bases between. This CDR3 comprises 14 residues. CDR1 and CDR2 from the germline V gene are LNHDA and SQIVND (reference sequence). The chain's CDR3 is CASSMRERNTEAFF. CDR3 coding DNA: TGTGCCAGTAGTATGCGAGAGCGGAACACTGAAGCTTTCTTT.

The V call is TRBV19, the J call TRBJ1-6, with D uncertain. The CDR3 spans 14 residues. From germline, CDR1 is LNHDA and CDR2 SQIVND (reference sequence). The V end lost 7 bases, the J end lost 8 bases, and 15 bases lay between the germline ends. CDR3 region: CASKDGLDYSPLHF. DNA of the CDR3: TGTGCCAGTAAGGATGGGCTTGATTATTCACCCCTCCACTTT. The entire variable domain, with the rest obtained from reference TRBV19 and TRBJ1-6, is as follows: DGGITQSPKYLFRKEGQNVTLSCEQNLNHDAMYWYRQDPGQGLRLIYYSQIVNDFQKGDIAEGYSVSREKKESFPLTVTSAQKNPTAFYLCASKDGLDYSPLHFGNGTRLTVT.

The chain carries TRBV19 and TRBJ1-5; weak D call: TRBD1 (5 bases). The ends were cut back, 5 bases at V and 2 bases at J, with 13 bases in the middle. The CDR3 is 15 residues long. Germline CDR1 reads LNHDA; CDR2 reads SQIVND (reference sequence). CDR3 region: CASSGGGWGNQPQHF. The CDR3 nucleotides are TGTGCCAGTAGTGGGGGGGGTTGGGGCAATCAGCCCCAGCATTTT.

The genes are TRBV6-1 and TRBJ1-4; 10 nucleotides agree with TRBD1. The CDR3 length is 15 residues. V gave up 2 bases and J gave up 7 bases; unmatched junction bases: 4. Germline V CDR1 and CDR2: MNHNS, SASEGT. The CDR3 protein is CASSERGDRGEKLFF. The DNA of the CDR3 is TGTGCCAGCAGTGAAAGGGGGGACAGGGGTGAAAAACTGTTTTTT.

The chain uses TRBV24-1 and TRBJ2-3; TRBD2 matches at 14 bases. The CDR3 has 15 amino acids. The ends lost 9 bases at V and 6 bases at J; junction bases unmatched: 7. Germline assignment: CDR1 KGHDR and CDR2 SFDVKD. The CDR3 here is CATQTSGGAADTQYF. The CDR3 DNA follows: TGTGCCACCCAGACTAGCGGGGGGGCTGCGGATACGCAGTATTTT.

The CDR3 region has the DNA TGTGCCAGCAGCCATCCGGACTGGACCGTGGGCACAGATACGCAGTATTTT. This gives the protein CASSHPDWTVGTDTQYF. The rearrangement links TRBV14 to TRBJ2-3, with a possible D match to TRBD2 (5 bases). Germline V gives CDR1 SGHDN, CDR2 FVKESK. V was clipped by 3 bases and J by 1 base, with 17 bases between them. CDR3 size: 17 residues.

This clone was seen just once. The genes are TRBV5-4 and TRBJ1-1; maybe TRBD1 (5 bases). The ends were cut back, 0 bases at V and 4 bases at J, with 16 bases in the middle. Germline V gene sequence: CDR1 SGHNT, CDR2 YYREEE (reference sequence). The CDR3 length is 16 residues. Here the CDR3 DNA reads TGTGCCAGCAGCTTGGTGTTGGGGGAGGAAGGCACTGAAGCTTTCTTT. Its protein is CASSLVLGEEGTEAFF.

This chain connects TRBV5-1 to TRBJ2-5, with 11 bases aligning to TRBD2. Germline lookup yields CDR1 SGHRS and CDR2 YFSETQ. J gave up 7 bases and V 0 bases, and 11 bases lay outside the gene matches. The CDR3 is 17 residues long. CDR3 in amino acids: CASSLDTSGGARGTQYF. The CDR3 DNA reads TGCGCCAGCAGCTTGGACACTAGCGGGGGCGCCCGGGGGACCCAGTACTTC.

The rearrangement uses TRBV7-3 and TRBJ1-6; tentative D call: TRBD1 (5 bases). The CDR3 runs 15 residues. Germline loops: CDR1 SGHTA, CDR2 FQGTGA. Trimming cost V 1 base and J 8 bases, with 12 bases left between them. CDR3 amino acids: CASSLMGGRDSPLHF. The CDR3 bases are TGTGCCAGCAGCTTAATGGGAGGCAGGGATTCACCCCTCCACTTT.

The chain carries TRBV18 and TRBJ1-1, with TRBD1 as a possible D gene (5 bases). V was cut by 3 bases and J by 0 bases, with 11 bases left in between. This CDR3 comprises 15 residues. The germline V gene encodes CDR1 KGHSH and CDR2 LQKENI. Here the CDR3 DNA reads TGTGCCAGCTCACCCGAGACAGTCTTGAACACTGAAGCTTTCTTT. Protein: CASSPETVLNTEAFF.

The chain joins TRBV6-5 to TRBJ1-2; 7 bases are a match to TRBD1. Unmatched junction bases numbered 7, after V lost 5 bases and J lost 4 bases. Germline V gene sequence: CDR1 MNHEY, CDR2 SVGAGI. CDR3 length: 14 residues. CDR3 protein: CASSHRGVSYGYTF. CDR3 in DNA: TGTGCCAGCAGTCACAGGGGCGTCAGCTATGGCTACACCTTC.

CDR3 DNA sequence: TGTGCCACCAGTGGAGGGGGCTTCCTGACCCAGCATTTT. It specifies CATSGGGFLTQHF. This chain uses TRBV24-1 with TRBJ1-5, with TRBD1 matching over 7 bases. Trimming took 5 bases from V and 11 from J; bases not matched to a gene: 8. The CDR3 extends over 13 amino acids. The germline V gene encodes CDR1 KGHDR and CDR2 SFDVKD.

The CDR3 sequence: CASKGLAGAVQETQYF. The CDR3 nucleotides read TGCGCCAGCAAGGGGCTAGCGGGGGCGGTACAAGAGACCCAGTACTTC. This sequence joins TRBV10-2 and TRBJ2-5, with 10 nucleotides matching TRBD2. V dropped 7 bases and J dropped 2; count of bases not matched to a gene: 10. Germline V lookup: CDR1 WSHSY, CDR2 SAAADI. The CDR3 length is 16 residues.

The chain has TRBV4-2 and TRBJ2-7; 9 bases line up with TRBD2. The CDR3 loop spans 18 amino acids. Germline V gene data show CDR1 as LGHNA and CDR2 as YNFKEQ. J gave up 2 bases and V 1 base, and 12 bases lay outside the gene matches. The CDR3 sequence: CASSQGGKGLAGTYEQYF. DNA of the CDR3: TGTGCCAGCAGCCAAGGGGGGAAAGGGCTAGCGGGGACCTACGAGCAGTACTTC.

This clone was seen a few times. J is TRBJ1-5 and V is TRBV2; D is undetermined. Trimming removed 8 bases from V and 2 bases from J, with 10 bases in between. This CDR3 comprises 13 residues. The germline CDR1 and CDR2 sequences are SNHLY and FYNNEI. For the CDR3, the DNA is TGTGCCAGCGGTCTATTTGGCAATCAGCCCCAGCATTTT. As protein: CASGLFGNQPQHF.

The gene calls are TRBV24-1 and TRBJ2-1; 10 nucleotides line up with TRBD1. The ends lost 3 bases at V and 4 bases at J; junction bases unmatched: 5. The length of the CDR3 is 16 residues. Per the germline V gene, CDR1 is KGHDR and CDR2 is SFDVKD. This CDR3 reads CATSDPGTGVYNEQFF. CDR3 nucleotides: TGTGCCACCAGTGATCCCGGGACAGGGGTGTACAATGAGCAGTTCTTC.

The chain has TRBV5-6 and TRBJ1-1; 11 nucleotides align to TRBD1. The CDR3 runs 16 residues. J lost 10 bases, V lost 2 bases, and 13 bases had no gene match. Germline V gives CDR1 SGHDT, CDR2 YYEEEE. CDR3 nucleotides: TGTGCCAGCAGCTTCACCGGGACAGGGGGAACGGGGGGAGCTTTCTTT. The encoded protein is CASSFTGTGGTGGAFF.

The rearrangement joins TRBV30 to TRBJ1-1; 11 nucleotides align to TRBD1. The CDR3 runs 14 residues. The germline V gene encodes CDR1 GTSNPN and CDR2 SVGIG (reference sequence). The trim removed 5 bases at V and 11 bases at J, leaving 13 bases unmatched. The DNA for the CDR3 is TGTGCCTGGGGACAGGGGGCAGGGGGCGGTGACGCTTTCTTT. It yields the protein CAWGQGAGGGDAFF.

CDR3 coding DNA: TGCGCCAGCAGCTCCCCGAGAGTCCAAGAGACCCAGTACTTC. Protein product: CASSSPRVQETQYF. This chain connects TRBV5-1 to TRBJ2-5; D call uncertain. The CDR3 consists of 14 residues. CDR1 and CDR2 from the germline V gene are SGHRS and YFSETQ. Trimming removed 3 bases from V and 1 base from J, with 10 bases in between.

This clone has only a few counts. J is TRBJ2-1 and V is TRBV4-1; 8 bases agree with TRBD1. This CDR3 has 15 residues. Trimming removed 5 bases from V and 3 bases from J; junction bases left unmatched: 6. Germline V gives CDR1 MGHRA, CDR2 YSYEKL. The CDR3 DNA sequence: TGCGCCAGCAGCGACGGGACAGGATTCTACAATGAGCAGTTCTTC. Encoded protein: CASSDGTGFYNEQFF.

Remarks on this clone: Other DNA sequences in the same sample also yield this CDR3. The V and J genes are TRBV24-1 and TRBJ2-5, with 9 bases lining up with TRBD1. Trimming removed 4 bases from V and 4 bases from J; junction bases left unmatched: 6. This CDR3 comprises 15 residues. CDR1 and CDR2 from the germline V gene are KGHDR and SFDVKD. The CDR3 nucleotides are TGTGCCACCAGTGACCCGGGACAGGGAGGAGAGACCCAGTACTTC. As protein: CATSDPGQGGETQYF.

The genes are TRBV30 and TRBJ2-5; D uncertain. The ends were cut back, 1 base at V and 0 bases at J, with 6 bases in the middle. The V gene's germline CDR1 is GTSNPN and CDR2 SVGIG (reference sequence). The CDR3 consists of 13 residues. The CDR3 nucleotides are TGTGCCTGGAGTGGCGGCCACCAAGAGACCCAGTACTTC. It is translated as CAWSGGHQETQYF. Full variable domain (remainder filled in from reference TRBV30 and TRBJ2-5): SQTIHQWPATLVQPVGSPLSLECTVEGTSNPNLYWYRQAAGRGLQLLFYSVGIGQISSEVPQNLSASRPQDRQFILSSKKLLLSDSGFYLCAWSGGHQETQYFGPGTRLLVL.

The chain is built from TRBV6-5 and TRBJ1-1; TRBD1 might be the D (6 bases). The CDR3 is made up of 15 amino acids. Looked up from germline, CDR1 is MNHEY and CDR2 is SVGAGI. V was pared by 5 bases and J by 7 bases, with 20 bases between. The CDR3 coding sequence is TGTGCCAGCAGTCATACAGGGATTTCGGGGCGTGAAGCTTTCTTT. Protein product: CASSHTGISGREAFF.

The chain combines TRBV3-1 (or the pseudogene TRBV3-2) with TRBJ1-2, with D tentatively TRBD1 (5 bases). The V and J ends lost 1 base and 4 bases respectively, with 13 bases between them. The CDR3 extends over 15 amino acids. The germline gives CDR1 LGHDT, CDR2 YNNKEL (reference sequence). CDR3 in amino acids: CASSQVGASFYGYTF. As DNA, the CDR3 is TGTGCCAGCAGCCAAGTAGGGGCAAGTTTCTATGGCTACACCTTC.

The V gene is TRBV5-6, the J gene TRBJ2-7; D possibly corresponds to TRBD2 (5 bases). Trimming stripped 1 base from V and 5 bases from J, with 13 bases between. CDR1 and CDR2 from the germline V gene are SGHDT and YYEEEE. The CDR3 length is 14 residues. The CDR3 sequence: CASSLRGSINEQYF. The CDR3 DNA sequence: TGTGCCAGCAGCTTGCGGGGTTCTATAAACGAGCAGTACTTC.

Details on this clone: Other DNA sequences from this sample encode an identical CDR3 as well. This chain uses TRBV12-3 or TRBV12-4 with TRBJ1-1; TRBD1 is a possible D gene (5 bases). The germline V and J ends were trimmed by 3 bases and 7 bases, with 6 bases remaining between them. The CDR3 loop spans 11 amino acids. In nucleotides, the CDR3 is TGTGCCAGCAGTTTGCAGGGTGAAGCTTTCTTT. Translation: CASSLQGEAFF.

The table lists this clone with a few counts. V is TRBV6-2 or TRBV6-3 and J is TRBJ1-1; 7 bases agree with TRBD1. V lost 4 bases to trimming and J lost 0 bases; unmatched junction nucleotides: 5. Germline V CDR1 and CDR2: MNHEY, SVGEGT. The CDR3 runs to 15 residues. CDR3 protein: CASSSVGQMNTEAFF. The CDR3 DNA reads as TGTGCCAGCAGTTCAGTGGGACAGATGAACACTGAAGCTTTCTTT.